These T cell receptor beta chains were read from a single sample in a study of CDR3 diversity in severe acne. From the PCR reads, TCRdb called clonotypes with MiXCR, one entry per CDR3 protein. The data contain about 86,000 distinct CDR3 sequences, over 40% of them singletons. Source material: blood. Receptors were obtained from a male donor in good health, without acne. The CDR3 runs from the conserved cysteine through the conserved F or W. The D gene is left open where the match is weak. The size of a clone is reported for some rows only, either as once, few or many, or as a class for expanded clones.

D	J	V	size	CDR3	DNA
.	TRBJ2-7	TRBV20-1	.	CSARDRHYEQYF	TGCAGTGCTAGAGACCGTCATTACGAGCAGTACTTC
.	TRBJ1-6	TRBV4-1	many	CASSQDLGSSTLHF	TGCGCCAGCAGCCAAGACTTGGGAAGCTCAACCCTCCACTTT
.	TRBJ1-2	TRBV25-1	.	CASSSKSGTSYGYTF	TGTGCCAGCAGTTCTAAATCCGGGACAAGCTATGGCTACACCTTC
.	TRBJ2-2	TRBV14	.	CASSQGMGTNTGELFF	TGTGCCAGCAGCCAAGGGATGGGAACGAACACCGGGGAGCTGTTTTTT
.	TRBJ2-5	TRBV7-2	.	CASSFGAVAQETQHF	TGCGCCAGCAGCTTTGGGGCTGTGGCCCAAGAGACCCAGCACTTC
.	TRBJ2-7	TRBV25-1	medium-sized	CASSPIATAYEQYF	TGTGCCAGCAGCCCCATAGCGACTGCCTACGAGCAGTACTTC
.	TRBJ2-1	TRBV2	.	CASSGTGYNEQFF	TGTGCCAGCAGTGGGACTGGTTACAATGAGCAGTTCTTC
TRBD2	TRBJ2-5	TRBV7-2	many	CASSSRLAGGKETQYF	TGTGCCAGCAGCTCCAGACTAGCGGGGGGGAAGGAGACCCAGTACTTC
.	TRBJ2-5	TRBV7-8	.	CASSSEGRETQYF	TGTGCCAGCAGCTCCGAGGGGAGGGAGACCCAGTACTTC
TRBD2	TRBJ2-7	TRBV7-2	.	CASSLLGQRGYYEQYF	TGTGCCAGCAGCTTACTCGGACAGCGGGGGTACTACGAGCAGTACTTC
TRBD2	TRBJ2-3	TRBV9	.	CASSPFGTSGGALDTQYF	TGTGCCAGCAGCCCTTTTGGGACTAGCGGGGGGGCATTAGATACGCAGTATTTT
.	TRBJ1-3	TRBV2	once	CASRGAGSTLGNTIYF	TGTGCCAGCAGAGGGGCTGGATCTACCCTTGGAAACACCATATATTTT
.	TRBJ2-2	TRBV12-3/TRBV12-4	.	CASSLNFLSGELFF	TGTGCCAGCAGTTTAAATTTCTTGAGCGGGGAGCTGTTTTTT
TRBD1	TRBJ1-1	TRBV2	many	CASSASPGTGIGAEAFF	TGTGCCAGCAGTGCCAGTCCCGGGACAGGGATAGGGGCTGAAGCTTTCTTT
.	TRBJ1-2	TRBV27	many	CASSGHGGYGYTF	TGTGCCAGCAGTGGACACGGGGGGTATGGCTACACCTTC
TRBD2	TRBJ2-2	TRBV6-5	.	CASHGGAGSGELFF	TGTGCCAGCCACGGGGGAGCGGGGTCCGGGGAGCTGTTTTTT
TRBD2	TRBJ2-5	TRBV11-3	.	CASSLGTSGGETQYF	TGTGCCAGCAGCTTAGGTACTAGCGGGGGGGAGACCCAGTACTTC
TRBD2	TRBJ2-7	TRBV10-3	.	CATASGSEQYF	TGTGCCACCGCTAGCGGGAGCGAGCAGTACTTC
.	TRBJ1-2	TRBV6-5	many	CASTRFSGLGDYGYTF	TGTGCCAGCACCCGTTTTTCAGGGTTAGGTGACTATGGCTACACCTTC
TRBD2	TRBJ2-7	TRBV2	once	CASSVLAEGYEQYF	TGTGCCAGCAGTGTACTAGCGGAGGGGTACGAGCAGTACTTC
.	TRBJ2-7	TRBV18	.	CASSLYGTNYEQYF	TGTGCCAGCTCACTTTACGGGACAAACTACGAGCAGTACTTC
.	TRBJ1-2	TRBV25-1	many	CASSDHNYGYTF	TGTGCCAGCAGTGATCACAACTATGGCTACACCTTC
.	TRBJ2-2	TRBV7-3	many	CASSLEPLGGELFF	TGTGCCAGCAGCTTAGAACCCCTTGGGGGGGAGCTGTTTTTT
TRBD2	TRBJ2-7	TRBV20-1	.	CRPSGGSYEQYF	TGCAGACCCAGCGGGGGCTCCTACGAGCAGTACTTC
.	TRBJ2-3	TRBV20-1	few	CSPRGRTDTQYF	TGCAGCCCCAGGGGGAGGACAGATACGCAGTATTTT
TRBD2	TRBJ2-7	TRBV29-1	.	CSVEDPTSGVYEQYF	TGCAGCGTTGAAGATCCCACTAGCGGGGTCTACGAGCAGTACTTC
TRBD2	TRBJ2-7	TRBV28	once	CASGPQPGLAGEWSYEQYF	TGTGCCAGCGGTCCCCAACCCGGTCTAGCGGGAGAATGGTCCTACGAGCAGTACTTC
TRBD2	TRBJ2-7	TRBV7-9	.	CASSSGGRGSSLEEQYF	TGTGCCAGCAGCTCCGGCGGGCGGGGGAGCTCCCTCGAGGAGCAGTACTTC
.	TRBJ1-5	TRBV24-1	.	CATGSSFPQHF	TGTGCCACAGGGAGTTCGTTTCCCCAGCATTTT
.	TRBJ2-1	TRBV11-2	.	CASSLTDGGLYNEQFF	TGTGCCAGCAGCTTAACGGACGGGGGGCTCTACAATGAGCAGTTCTTC
.	TRBJ2-5	TRBV7-3	.	CASSPERAGQETQYF	TGTGCCAGCAGCCCGGAGCGGGCTGGTCAAGAGACCCAGTACTTC
TRBD1	TRBJ2-1	TRBV20-1	.	CSASSADRDTYNEQFF	TGCAGTGCCAGCAGCGCCGACAGGGACACCTACAATGAGCAGTTCTTC
.	TRBJ1-2	TRBV7-9	.	CASSKDGDYGYTF	TGTGCCAGCAGCAAGGACGGAGACTATGGCTACACCTTC
.	TRBJ1-4	TRBV4-1	many	CASSPGRIEKLFF	TGCGCCAGCAGCCCGGGACGGATTGAAAAACTGTTTTTT
.	TRBJ1-2	TRBV11-3	few	CASSSKQAEANYGYTF	TGTGCCAGCAGCTCAAAACAGGCGGAAGCTAACTATGGCTACACCTTC
.	TRBJ1-1	TRBV19	few	CASSRMRASSDPNTEAFF	TGTGCCAGTAGTCGAATGAGGGCCTCCTCGGACCCGAACACTGAAGCTTTCTTT
.	TRBJ2-1	TRBV11-1	.	CASSAALRVENGEQFF	TGTGCCAGCAGTGCTGCGTTAAGGGTAGAAAACGGTGAGCAGTTCTTC
TRBD1	TRBJ1-1	TRBV19	few	CASSMGTGVGEAFF	TGTGCCAGTAGTATGGGCACAGGGGTTGGGGAGGCTTTCTTT
.	TRBJ1-4	TRBV7-6	.	CASSLDPGKYEKLLF	TGTGCCAGCAGCTTAGATCCGGGCAAATATGAAAAACTGCTTTTT
.	TRBJ1-1	TRBV19	many	CASSIIGMNTEAFF	TGTGCCAGTAGTATAATCGGGATGAACACTGAAGCTTTCTTT
TRBD2	TRBJ2-5	TRBV5-1	.	CASSYGTSPRTQYF	TGCGCCAGCAGCTACGGGACTAGCCCGAGGACCCAGTACTTC
.	TRBJ1-5	TRBV6-1	.	CASIEPGPGKASQHF	TGTGCCAGCATCGAGCCGGGACCGGGGAAAGCTTCCCAGCATTTT
.	TRBJ1-1	TRBV7-9	.	CASSALGGTEAFF	TGTGCCAGCAGCGCCTTAGGTGGAACTGAAGCTTTCTTT
.	TRBJ1-5	TRBV4-1	many	CASSHGGPGSNQPQHF	TGCGCCAGCAGCCACGGCGGACCGGGAAGCAATCAGCCCCAGCATTTT
TRBD1	TRBJ1-2	TRBV9	.	CASSVATGATSGYTF	TGTGCCAGCAGCGTAGCTACAGGGGCTACCTCTGGCTACACCTTC